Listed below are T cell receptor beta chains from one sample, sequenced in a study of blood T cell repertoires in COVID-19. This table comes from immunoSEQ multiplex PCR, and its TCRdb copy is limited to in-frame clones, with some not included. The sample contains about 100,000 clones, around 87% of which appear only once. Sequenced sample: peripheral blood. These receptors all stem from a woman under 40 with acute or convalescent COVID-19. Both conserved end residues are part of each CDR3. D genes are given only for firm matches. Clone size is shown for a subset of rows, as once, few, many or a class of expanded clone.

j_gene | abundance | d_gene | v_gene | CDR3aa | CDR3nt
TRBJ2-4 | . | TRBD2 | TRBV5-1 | CASSSHSTSGALAKNIQYF | TGCGCCAGCAGCTCCCACTCGACTAGCGGGGCTCTAGCCAAAAACATTCAGTACTTC
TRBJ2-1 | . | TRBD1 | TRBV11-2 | CASSSSGTAYNEQFF | TGTGCCAGCAGCTCCTCCGGGACAGCTTACAATGAGCAGTTCTTC
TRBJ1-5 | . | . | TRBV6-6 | CASSYTSQPQHF | TGTGCCAGCAGTTACACGAGTCAGCCCCAGCATTTT
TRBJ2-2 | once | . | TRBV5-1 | CASKWAGGGGELFF | TGCGCCAGCAAATGGGCTGGCGGAGGCGGGGAGCTGTTTTTT
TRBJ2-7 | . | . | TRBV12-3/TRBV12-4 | CASSQGGEQYF | TGTGCCAGCAGTCAAGGGGGCGAGCAGTACTTC
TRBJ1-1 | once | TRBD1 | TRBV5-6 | CASSSGQAFPRAFF | TGTGCCAGCAGCTCGGGACAGGCCTTTCCCCGAGCTTTCTTT
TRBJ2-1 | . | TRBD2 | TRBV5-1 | CASSLAPQRGDNEQFF | TGCGCCAGCAGCTTGGCCCCTCAGCGGGGAGACAATGAGCAGTTCTTC
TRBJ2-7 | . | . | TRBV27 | CASSLTGYEQYF | TGTGCCAGCAGTTTGACAGGTTACGAGCAGTACTTC
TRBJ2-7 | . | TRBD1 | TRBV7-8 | CASSPGTGKGEQYF | TGTGCCAGCAGCCCCGGGACAGGGAAGGGCGAGCAGTACTTC
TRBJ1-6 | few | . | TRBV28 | CASSLGLRSPLHF | TGTGCCAGCAGTTTGGGGCTGCGTTCACCCCTCCACTTT
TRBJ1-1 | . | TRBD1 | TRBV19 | CASSRGGNRGTEAFF | TGTGCCAGTAGCAGAGGGGGCAATCGGGGAACTGAAGCTTTCTTT
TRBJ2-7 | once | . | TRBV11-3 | CASSLVGGEQYF | TGTGCCAGCAGCTTAGTGGGGGGCGAGCAGTACTTC
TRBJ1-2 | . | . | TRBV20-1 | CSASIFTNYGYTF | TGCAGTGCTAGTATCTTTACTAACTATGGCTACACCTTC
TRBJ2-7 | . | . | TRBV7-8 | CASSSRVRRTTVYEQYF | TGTGCCAGCAGCTCACGGGTACGCCGAACAACCGTTTACGAGCAGTACTTC
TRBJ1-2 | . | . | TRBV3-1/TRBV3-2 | CASSQGGGYTF | TGTGCCAGCAGCCAAGGGGGCGGCTACACCTTC
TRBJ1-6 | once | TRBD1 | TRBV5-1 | CASSPGTGGNSPLHF | TGCGCCAGCAGCCCCGGGACAGGGGGCAATTCACCCCTCCACTTT
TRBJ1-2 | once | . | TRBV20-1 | CSASSNRVGYTF | TGCAGTGCTAGTAGCAACAGGGTAGGCTACACCTTC
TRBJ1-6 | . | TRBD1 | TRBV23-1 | CASSQSGQGAQNSPLHF | TGCGCCAGCAGTCAATCGGGACAGGGGGCGCAAAATTCACCCCTCCACTTT
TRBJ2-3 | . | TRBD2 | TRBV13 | CASSPGLADTQYF | TGTGCCAGCAGCCCCGGACTAGCGGATACGCAGTATTTT
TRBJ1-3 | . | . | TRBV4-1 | CASSQGGLGNTIYF | TGCGCCAGCAGCCAAGGGGGGCTTGGAAACACCATATATTTT
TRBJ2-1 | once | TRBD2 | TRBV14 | CASSSASLAGLNEQFF | TGTGCCAGCAGCTCGGCTAGCCTAGCGGGGCTAAATGAGCAGTTCTTC
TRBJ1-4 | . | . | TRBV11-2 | CASSPNYRLEKLFF | TGTGCCAGCAGCCCGAACTACCGCTTGGAAAAACTGTTTTTT
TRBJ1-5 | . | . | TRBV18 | CASSPRADNQPQHF | TGTGCCAGCTCACCACGGGCAGACAATCAGCCCCAGCATTTT
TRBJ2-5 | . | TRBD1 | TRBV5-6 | CASSLASGGETQYF | TGTGCCAGCAGCTTGGCGTCAGGGGGAGAGACCCAGTACTTC
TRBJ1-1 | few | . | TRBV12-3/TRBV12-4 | CASSWQNTEAFF | TGTGCCAGCAGCTGGCAGAACACTGAAGCTTTCTTT
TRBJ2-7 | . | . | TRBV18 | CASSPPRDGGPPSSYEQYF | TGTGCCAGCTCACCCCCCCGAGACGGAGGTCCCCCCAGCTCCTACGAGCAGTACTTC
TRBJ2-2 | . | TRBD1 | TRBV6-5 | CATVGQGAGELFF | TGTGCCACCGTTGGACAGGGCGCCGGGGAGCTGTTTTTT
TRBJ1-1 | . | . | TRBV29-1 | CSVKEQVVSSRQLHREEAFF | TGCAGCGTTAAAGAGCAAGTCGTCTCAAGTCGTCAGTTACACCGGGAAGAAGCTTTCTTT
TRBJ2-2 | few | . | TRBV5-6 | CASSPRSTGELFF | TGTGCCAGCAGCCCCCGTAGTACCGGGGAGCTGTTTTTT
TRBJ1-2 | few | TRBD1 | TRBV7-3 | CASSLSTGTGVAF | TGTGCCAGCAGCTTATCGACCGGGACAGGTGTAGCCTTC
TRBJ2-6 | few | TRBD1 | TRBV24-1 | CATSQPPGQGVGGANVLTF | TGTGCCACCAGTCAGCCTCCGGGACAGGGGGTTGGAGGGGCCAACGTCCTGACTTTC
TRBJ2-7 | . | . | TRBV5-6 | CASSLGGYEQYF | TGTGCCAGCAGCTTGGGCGGCTACGAGCAGTACTTC
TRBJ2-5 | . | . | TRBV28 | CASSFQRETQYF | TGTGCCAGCAGTTTTCAGAGGGAGACCCAGTACTTC
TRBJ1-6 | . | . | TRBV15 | CATSRDRDRVSPLHF | TGTGCCACCAGCAGAGATCGAGATCGAGTTTCACCCCTCCACTTT
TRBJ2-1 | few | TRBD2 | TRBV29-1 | CSVQKGTNNEQFF | TGCAGCGTCCAAAAAGGGACTAACAATGAGCAGTTCTTC
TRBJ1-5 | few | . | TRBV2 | CASSANRNQPQHF | TGTGCCAGCAGTGCAAACAGGAATCAGCCCCAGCATTTT
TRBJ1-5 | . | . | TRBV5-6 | CASSLGGLSLAPQHF | TGTGCCAGCAGCTTGGGAGGTCTTTCGTTGGCGCCCCAGCATTTT